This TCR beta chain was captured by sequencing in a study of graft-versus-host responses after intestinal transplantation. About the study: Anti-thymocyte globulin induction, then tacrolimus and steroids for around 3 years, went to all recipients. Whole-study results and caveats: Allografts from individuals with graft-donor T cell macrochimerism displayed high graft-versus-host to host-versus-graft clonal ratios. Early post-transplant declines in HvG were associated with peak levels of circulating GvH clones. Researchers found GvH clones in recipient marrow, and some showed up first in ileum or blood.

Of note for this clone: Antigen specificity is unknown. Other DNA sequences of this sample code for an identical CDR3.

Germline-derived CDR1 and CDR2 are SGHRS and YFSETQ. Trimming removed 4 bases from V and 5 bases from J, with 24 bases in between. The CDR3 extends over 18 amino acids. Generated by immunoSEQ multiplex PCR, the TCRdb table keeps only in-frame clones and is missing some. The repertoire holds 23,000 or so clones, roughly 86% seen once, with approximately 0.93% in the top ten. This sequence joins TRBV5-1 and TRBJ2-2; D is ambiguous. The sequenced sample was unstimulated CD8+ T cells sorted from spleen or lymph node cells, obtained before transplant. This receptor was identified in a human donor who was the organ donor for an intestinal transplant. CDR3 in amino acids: CASSPTVQVLVNTGELFF. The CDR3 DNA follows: TGCGCCAGCAGCCCTACGGTCCAGGTTTTAGTGAATACCGGGGAGCTGTTTTTT.